This paragraph reports one T cell receptor beta chain. Original processing methods: Amplification from reference gene primers served as the basis for estimated nucleated cell counts. The protocol was immunoSEQ multiplex PCR, while the TCRdb copy is restricted to in-frame clones and leaves out a portion. The DNA gave D and trimming, while V, J and clone size come from that table. The repertoire holds 220,000 or so clones, with 84% as singletons. The sample belongs to a study of blood T cell repertoires in COVID-19. Study-level background: The study drew acute and convalescent COVID-19 samples from the United States, Italy and Spain.

This CDR3 is built from 13 residues. The germline V and J ends were trimmed by 4 bases and 5 bases, with 12 bases remaining between them. Per the germline V gene, CDR1 is SGDLS and CDR2 is YYNGEE. The receptor was isolated from a woman in her fifties or sixties who had recovered from COVID-19. The sequencing sample was made of peripheral blood. This chain connects TRBV9 to TRBJ2-5; D is perhaps TRBD2 (6 bases). CDR3 DNA sequence: TGTGCCAGCAGCCTGGCGGGGCCGGAGACCCAGTACTTC. This sequence encodes CASSLAGPETQYF. Filled out from reference TRBV9 and TRBJ2-5, the complete variable domain reads DSGVTQTPKHLITATGQRVTLRCSPRSGDLSVYWYQQSLDQGLQFLIQYYNGEERAKGNILERFSAQQFPDLHSELNLSSLELGDSALYFCASSLAGPETQYFGPGTRLLVL.